This entry features one TCR beta chain sequence. Its target is unknown. These data originate in a study of cytomegalovirus exposure and HLA in healthy donors. Study-level information: Earlier, 180 million or so T cells were analyzed, and about 120 million unique TCR beta sequences were found among them. The study placed approximately 81% of its approximately 400 genotyped donors in the Caucasian-associated ancestry cluster. Findings of the study overall: It was assumed in the presence/absence analyses that sequencing depth was roughly uniform across donors. Several of the most significant clusters appeared, in a later analysis, to be linked to common viral pathogens.

PCR was performed using 60 Vbeta and 13 Jbeta primers. Sequenced by immunoSEQ multiplex PCR; TCRdb stores in-frame clones only, minus some. The repertoire consists of 90,000 to 120,000 clones, with 78% occurring once and the leading ten covering approximately 1.9%. The CDR3 contains 14 residues. Germline CDR1 reads LNHDA; CDR2 reads SQIVND (reference sequence). V was clipped by 7 bases and J by 3 bases, with 15 bases between them. The sequence derives from a woman aged 40 to 49 in good health and CMV-seronegative. Source material: PBMCs. The chain employs TRBV19 and TRBJ1-1, with D possibly TRBD1 on 5 matching bases. Here the CDR3 DNA reads TGTGCCAGTACCTCAGTCGGCAGGGACACTGAAGCTTTCTTT. Amino acid sequence: CASTSVGRDTEAFF. The full variable domain, its missing parts supplied by reference TRBV19 and TRBJ1-1, is DGGITQSPKYLFRKEGQNVTLSCEQNLNHDAMYWYRQDPGQGLRLIYYSQIVNDFQKGDIAEGYSVSREKKESFPLTVTSAQKNPTAFYLCASTSVGRDTEAFFGQGTRLTVV.